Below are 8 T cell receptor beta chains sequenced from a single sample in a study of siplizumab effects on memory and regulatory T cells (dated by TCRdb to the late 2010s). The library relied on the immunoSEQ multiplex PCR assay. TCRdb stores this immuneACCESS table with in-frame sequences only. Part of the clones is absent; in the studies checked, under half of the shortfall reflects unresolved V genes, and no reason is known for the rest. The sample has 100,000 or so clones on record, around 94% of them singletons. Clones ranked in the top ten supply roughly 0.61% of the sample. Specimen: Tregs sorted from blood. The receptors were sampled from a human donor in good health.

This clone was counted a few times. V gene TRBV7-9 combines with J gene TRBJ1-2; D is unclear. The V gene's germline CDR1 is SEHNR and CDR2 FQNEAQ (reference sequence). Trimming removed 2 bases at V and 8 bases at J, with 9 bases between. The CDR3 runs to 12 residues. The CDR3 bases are TGTGCCAGCAGCTTACCCTTATTGGGCTACACCTTC. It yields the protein CASSLPLLGYTF.

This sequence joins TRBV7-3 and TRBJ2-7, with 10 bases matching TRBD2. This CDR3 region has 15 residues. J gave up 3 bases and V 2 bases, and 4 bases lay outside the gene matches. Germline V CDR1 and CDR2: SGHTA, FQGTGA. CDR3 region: CASSLASGSIYEQYF. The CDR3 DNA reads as TGTGCCAGCAGCTTAGCTAGCGGGAGTATCTACGAGCAGTACTTC. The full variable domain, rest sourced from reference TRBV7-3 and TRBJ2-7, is GAGVSQTPSNKVTEKGKYVELRCDPISGHTALYWYRQSLGQGPEFLIYFQGTGAADDSGLPNDRFFAVRPEGSVSTLKIQRTERGDSAVYLCASSLASGSIYEQYFGPGTRLTVT.

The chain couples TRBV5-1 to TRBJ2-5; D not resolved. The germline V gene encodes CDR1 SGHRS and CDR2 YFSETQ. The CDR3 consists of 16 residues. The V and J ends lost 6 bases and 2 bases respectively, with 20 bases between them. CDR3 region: CASIPTPNSPQETQYF. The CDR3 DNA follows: TGCGCCAGCATCCCCACTCCAAACAGCCCACAAGAGACCCAGTACTTC. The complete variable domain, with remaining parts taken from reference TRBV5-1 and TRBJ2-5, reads KAGVTQTPRYLIKTRGQQVTLSCSPISGHRSVSWYQQTPGQGLQFLFEYFSETQRNKGNFPGRFSGRQFSNSRSEMNVSTLELGDSALYLCASIPTPNSPQETQYFGPGTRLLVL.

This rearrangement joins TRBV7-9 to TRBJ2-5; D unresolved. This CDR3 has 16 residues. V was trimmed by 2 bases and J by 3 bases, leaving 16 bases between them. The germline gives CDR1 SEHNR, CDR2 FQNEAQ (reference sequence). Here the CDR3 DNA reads TGTGCCAGCAGCTTAAGGAGACCCCGGGCTAAAGAGACCCAGTACTTC. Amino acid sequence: CASSLRRPRAKETQYF.

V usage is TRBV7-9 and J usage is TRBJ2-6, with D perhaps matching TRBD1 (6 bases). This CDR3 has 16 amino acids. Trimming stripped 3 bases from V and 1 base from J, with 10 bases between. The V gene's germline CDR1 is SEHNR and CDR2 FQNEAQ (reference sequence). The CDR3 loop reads CASSFSGASGANVLTF. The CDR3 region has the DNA TGTGCCAGCAGCTTTTCAGGGGCGTCTGGGGCCAACGTCCTGACTTTC.

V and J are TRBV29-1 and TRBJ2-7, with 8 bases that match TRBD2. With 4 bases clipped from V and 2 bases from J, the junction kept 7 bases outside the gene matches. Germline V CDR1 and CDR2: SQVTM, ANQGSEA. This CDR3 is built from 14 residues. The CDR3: CSVVGSGTAYEQYF. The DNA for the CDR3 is TGCAGCGTTGTAGGTAGCGGGACGGCCTACGAGCAGTACTTC.

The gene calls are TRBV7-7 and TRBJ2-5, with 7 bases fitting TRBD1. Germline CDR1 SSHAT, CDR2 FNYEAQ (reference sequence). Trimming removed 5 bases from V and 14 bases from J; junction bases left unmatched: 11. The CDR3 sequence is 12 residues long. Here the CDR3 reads CASSPLGTVLYF. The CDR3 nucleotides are TGTGCCAGCAGCCCGCTAGGGACAGTTCTCTACTTC.

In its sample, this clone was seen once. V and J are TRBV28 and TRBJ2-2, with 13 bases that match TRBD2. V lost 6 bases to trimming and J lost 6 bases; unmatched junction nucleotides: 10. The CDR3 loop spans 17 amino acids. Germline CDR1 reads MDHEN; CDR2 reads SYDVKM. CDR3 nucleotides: TGTGCCAGCAGGGGACTAGCGGGACTTAGAGGCGCCGGGGAGCTGTTTTTT. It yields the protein CASRGLAGLRGAGELFF.